The 13 T cell receptor beta chains below come from one sample, sequenced in a study of blood T cell repertoires in COVID-19. TCRdb keeps only in-frame clones here, not all; method: immunoSEQ multiplex PCR. The sample has 280,000 or so clones, roughly 89% seen once. The sequencing input was PBMCs or T cells enriched from blood (not recorded which). The origin of the receptors is a woman in her fifties or sixties who had been exposed to COVID-19.

The chain uses TRBV28 and TRBJ2-7; weak D call: TRBD1 (5 bases). The CDR3 sequence is 13 residues long. Between the trimmed V and J ends, which lost 2 bases and 11 bases, there was a span of 16 bases. CDR1 is MDHEN, CDR2 SYDVKM, per germline. CDR3 DNA sequence: TGTGCCAGCAGTTTAGACAGATCGGATGGGGAGTACTTC. Encoded protein: CASSLDRSDGEYF.

The genes are TRBV7-9 and TRBJ2-7; 7 nucleotides align to TRBD1. The V gene's germline CDR1 is SEHNR and CDR2 FQNEAQ (reference sequence). J gave up 3 bases and V 1 base, and 3 bases lay outside the gene matches. The CDR3 is 14 amino acids. CDR3 region: CASSLEGGHYEQYF. The CDR3 DNA sequence: TGTGCCAGCAGCTTAGAAGGGGGCCACTACGAGCAGTACTTC.

This chain connects TRBV24-1 to TRBJ1-1; 10 nucleotides match TRBD1. The CDR3 is 15 residues long. Unmatched junction bases numbered 5, after V lost 7 bases and J lost 1 base. From germline, CDR1 is KGHDR and CDR2 SFDVKD. In nucleotides, the CDR3 is TGTGCCACCAGAGGGACAGGGGCCGAGAACACTGAAGCTTTCTTT. This translates into CATRGTGAENTEAFF.

The J gene is TRBJ2-3, the V gene TRBV4-1, with D possibly being TRBD1 (6 bases). Germline V gene lookup returns CDR1 MGHRA and CDR2 YSYEKL. The CDR3 consists of 17 residues. Trimming took 2 bases from V and 3 from J, leaving 18 bases between them. Here the CDR3 DNA reads TGCGCCAGCAGCCAACCCTCCCTGGGGGCAGATACAGATACGCAGTATTTT. Amino acids: CASSQPSLGADTDTQYF.

This clone was detected only once. V is TRBV2 and J is TRBJ1-5; D perhaps matches TRBD1 (5 bases). Germline CDR1 is SNHLY and CDR2 is FYNNEI. Trimming removed 4 bases from V and 6 bases from J, with 13 bases in between. CDR3 length equals 14 residues. CDR3 coding DNA: TGTGCCAGCAGTGGGGCCAACAGGTTTCAGCCCCAGCATTTT. Its translation: CASSGANRFQPQHF.

The rearrangement uses TRBV6-2 or TRBV6-3 and TRBJ1-1, with a tentative D call TRBD1 (5 bases). The CDR3 totals 15 residues. CDR1 is MNHEY, CDR2 SVGEGT, per germline. V lost 6 bases to trimming and J lost 0 bases, with 14 bases between them. CDR3 in DNA: TGTGCCAGCAGCGGCCGACAGATTATGAACACTGAAGCTTTCTTT. Translating it yields CASSGRQIMNTEAFF.

J is TRBJ2-1 and V is TRBV4-2; the D is unclear. V lost 2 bases and J 8 bases, leaving 16 bases between the germline ends. Germline CDR1 LGHNA, CDR2 YNFKEQ. The CDR3 sequence is 15 residues long. The CDR3 nucleotides are TGTGCCAGCAGCCAATTTAATTCTCGAGAATATGAGCAGTTCTTC. It encodes CASSQFNSREYEQFF.

The CDR3 DNA sequence: TGCAGCGTTGGTGTTCCGGGTGACACCGGGGAGCTGTTTTTT. It yields the protein CSVGVPGDTGELFF. The chain carries TRBV29-1 and TRBJ2-2; D is undetermined. Germline V CDR1 and CDR2: SQVTM, ANQGSEA. V was shortened by 4 bases and J by 3 bases, with 12 bases between the two germline ends. The CDR3 extends over 14 amino acids.

The chain employs TRBV10-3 and TRBJ1-6; possibly TRBD1 for D (6 bases). The V gene's germline CDR1 is ENHRY and CDR2 SYGVKD. The CDR3 covers 14 residues. V shed 7 bases and J shed 5 bases, with 12 bases lying between them. The CDR3 here is CAITEGTNNSPLHF. The CDR3 nucleotides are TGTGCCATCACCGAGGGGACAAATAATTCACCCCTCCACTTT.

The chain employs TRBV19 and TRBJ1-2, with a weak D call TRBD1 (6 bases). The V gene's germline CDR1 is LNHDA and CDR2 SQIVND (reference sequence). The CDR3 spans 14 residues. V was shortened by 4 bases and J by 7 bases, with 16 bases between the two germline ends. CDR3 sequence: CASSTLQGGSGYTF. The CDR3 region has the DNA TGTGCCAGTAGTACCCTACAGGGAGGGTCTGGCTACACCTTC. Full variable domain (remainder filled in from reference TRBV19 and TRBJ1-2): DGGITQSPKYLFRKEGQNVTLSCEQNLNHDAMYWYRQDPGQGLRLIYYSQIVNDFQKGDIAEGYSVSREKKESFPLTVTSAQKNPTAFYLCASSTLQGGSGYTFGSGTRLTVV.

The chain combines TRBV6-5 with TRBJ1-2, with D maybe TRBD1 (6 bases). This CDR3 comprises 14 residues. CDR1 and CDR2 (germline): MNHEY, SVGAGI. Trimming cost V 5 bases and J 3 bases, with 13 bases left between them. CDR3 loop: CASSTQGRDYGYTF. The CDR3 bases are TGTGCCAGCAGTACCCAGGGGAGAGACTATGGCTACACCTTC.

The chain uses TRBV10-3 and TRBJ2-7, with 11 bases that match TRBD1. This CDR3 has 13 amino acids. Per the germline V gene, CDR1 is ENHRY and CDR2 is SYGVKD. With V trimmed by 7 bases and J by 7 bases, 6 bases remained unmatched. This CDR3 reads CAIKGQGAGEQYF. The DNA of the CDR3 is TGTGCCATCAAAGGACAGGGGGCGGGGGAGCAGTACTTC.

This chain joins TRBV7-9 and TRBJ2-7; 10 nucleotides match TRBD1. The germline V gene has CDR1 SEHNR and CDR2 FQNEAQ (reference sequence). The CDR3 is 14 amino acids. Unmatched junction bases numbered 6, after V lost 5 bases and J lost 5 bases. Written as DNA, the CDR3 is TGTGCCAGCAGCACCGGGACAGGGGCGAACGAGCAGTACTTC. This translates into CASSTGTGANEQYF.